This TCR beta chain was observed in a study of blood T cell repertoires in COVID-19. This CDR3 comprises 10 residues. Germline assignment: CDR1 MNHEY and CDR2 SVGAGI. Clones were sequenced by immunoSEQ multiplex PCR, and TCRdb holds only the in-frame ones, with some missing. The table records 100,000 to 150,000 clones, about 80% of them present only once. This clone has just one count. This clonotype was sampled from a man aged 35-49 years with active or convalescent COVID-19. The V call is TRBV6-5, the J call TRBJ1-2, with 8 nucleotides matching TRBD1. The source material was peripheral blood. CDR3: CATGDYGYTF. CDR3 nucleotides: TGTGCGACAGGGGACTATGGCTACACCTTC.